Listed below are T cell receptor beta chains from one sample, sequenced in a study of T cell changes during pregnancy in multiple sclerosis. Repertoires were generated with immunoSEQ multiplex PCR, while TCRdb's copy carries only in-frame clones and drops some. The sample lists about 84,000 clones; around 93% were seen once. The material sequenced was peripheral blood, taken in the third trimester of pregnancy. The receptors were gathered from a female donor with multiple sclerosis, enrolled in a pregnancy study. The CDR3 runs from the conserved cysteine through the conserved F or W. D genes are given only for firm matches.

J gene | V gene | CDR3 length | D gene | CDR3 protein
TRBJ2-7 | TRBV5-1 | 15 | - | CASSLAGGDAYEQYF
TRBJ1-6 | TRBV5-5 | 12 | - | CASSSPGSPLHF
TRBJ1-1 | TRBV19 | 12 | - | CASLMDTGRAFF
TRBJ1-2 | TRBV27 | 17 | TRBD1 | CASSRHPGQGTFYGYTF
TRBJ2-3 | TRBV19 | 17 | TRBD2 | CASSMGLAGAGTDTQYF
TRBJ1-5 | TRBV4-1 | 16 | - | CASSQVSGDSNQPQHF
TRBJ1-2 | TRBV27 | 15 | - | CASSWSTEYGYGYTF
TRBJ1-1 | TRBV5-1 | 15 | TRBD1 | CASSLAGQGAVEAFF
TRBJ2-7 | TRBV30 | 13 | - | CAWSEGNSNEQYF
TRBJ2-3 | TRBV11-2 | 16 | - | CASSPRGGVTTDTQYF
TRBJ1-6 | TRBV2 | 12 | - | CASRAVNSPLHF
TRBJ1-1 | TRBV27 | 15 | - | CASSLGQGMNTEAFF
TRBJ2-5 | TRBV5-6 | 14 | - | CASSLGIRGETQYF
TRBJ2-7 | TRBV6-6 | 15 | TRBD2 | CASSYSFRAGYEQYF
TRBJ1-1 | TRBV6-6 | 12 | - | CASSNRNTEAFF
TRBJ2-7 | TRBV12-2 | 14 | - | CASRFGRFWSEQYF
TRBJ2-3 | TRBV18 | 15 | TRBD2 | CASSRTSGTTDTQYF
TRBJ2-5 | TRBV14 | 16 | - | CASSQLRQARQETQYF
TRBJ2-1 | TRBV27 | 14 | TRBD1 | CASKLEQGRNEQFF
TRBJ1-1 | TRBV9 | 13 | - | CASSVTANTEAFF
TRBJ1-1 | TRBV25-1 | 16 | TRBD1 | CASSNDREPNAAEAFF
TRBJ2-3 | TRBV6-4 | 14 | - | CASSISGGTDTQYF
TRBJ2-3 | TRBV5-6 | 16 | TRBD2 | CASSLGGVTSGGAWYF
TRBJ1-6 | TRBV6-1 | 14 | TRBD1 | CASSAGTGVSPLHF